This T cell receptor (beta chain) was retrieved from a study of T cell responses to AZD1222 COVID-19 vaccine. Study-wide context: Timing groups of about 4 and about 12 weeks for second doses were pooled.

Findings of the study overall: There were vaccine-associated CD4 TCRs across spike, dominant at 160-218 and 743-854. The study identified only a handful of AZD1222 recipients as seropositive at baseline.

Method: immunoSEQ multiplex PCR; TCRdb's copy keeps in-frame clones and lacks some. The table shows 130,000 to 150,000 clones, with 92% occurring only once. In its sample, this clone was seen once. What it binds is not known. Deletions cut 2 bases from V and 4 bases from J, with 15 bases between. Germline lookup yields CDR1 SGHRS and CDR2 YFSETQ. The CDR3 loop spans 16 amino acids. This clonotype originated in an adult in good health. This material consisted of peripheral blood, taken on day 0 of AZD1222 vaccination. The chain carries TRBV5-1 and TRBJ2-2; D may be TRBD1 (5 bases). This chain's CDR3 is CASSFAPGSVTGELFF. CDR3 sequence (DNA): TGCGCCAGCAGCTTTGCCCCAGGGTCCGTCACCGGGGAGCTGTTTTTT.